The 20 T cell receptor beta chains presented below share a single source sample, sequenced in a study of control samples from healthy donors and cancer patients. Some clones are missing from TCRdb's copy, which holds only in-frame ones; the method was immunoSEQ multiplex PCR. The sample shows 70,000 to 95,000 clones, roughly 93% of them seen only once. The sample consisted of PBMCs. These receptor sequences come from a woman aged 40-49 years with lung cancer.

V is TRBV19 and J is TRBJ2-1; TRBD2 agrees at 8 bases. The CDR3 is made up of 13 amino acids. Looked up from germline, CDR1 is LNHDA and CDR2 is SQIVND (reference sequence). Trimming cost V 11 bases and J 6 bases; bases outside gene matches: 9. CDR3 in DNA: TGTGCCGCCACCCCGGGAGGGGTCAATGAGCAGTTCTTC. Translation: CAATPGGVNEQFF.

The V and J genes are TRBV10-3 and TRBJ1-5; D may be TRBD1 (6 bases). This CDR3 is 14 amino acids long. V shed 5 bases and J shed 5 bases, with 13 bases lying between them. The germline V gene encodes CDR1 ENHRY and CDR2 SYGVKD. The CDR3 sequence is CAISPTGLDQPQHF. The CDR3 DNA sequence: TGTGCCATCAGTCCTACAGGGTTAGATCAGCCCCAGCATTTT.

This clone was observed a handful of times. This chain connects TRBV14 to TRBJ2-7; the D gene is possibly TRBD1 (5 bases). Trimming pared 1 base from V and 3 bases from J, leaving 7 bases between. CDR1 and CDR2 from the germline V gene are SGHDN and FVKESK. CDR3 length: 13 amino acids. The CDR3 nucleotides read TGTGCCAGCAGCCAAGGACAGCTCTACGAGCAGTACTTC. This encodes CASSQGQLYEQYF.

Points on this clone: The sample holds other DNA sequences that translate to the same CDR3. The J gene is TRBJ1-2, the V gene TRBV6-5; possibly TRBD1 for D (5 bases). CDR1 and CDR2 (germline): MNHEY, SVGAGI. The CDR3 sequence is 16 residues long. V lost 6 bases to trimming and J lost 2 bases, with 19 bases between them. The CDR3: CASSYGAGPDNYGYTF. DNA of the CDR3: TGTGCCAGCAGCTACGGGGCAGGACCGGACAACTATGGCTACACCTTC.

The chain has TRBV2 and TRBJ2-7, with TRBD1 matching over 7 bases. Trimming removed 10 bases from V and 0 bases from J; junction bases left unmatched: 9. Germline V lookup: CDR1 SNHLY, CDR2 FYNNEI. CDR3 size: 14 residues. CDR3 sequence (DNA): TGTGCCATCACCGGGACAGATAGCTCCTACGAGCAGTACTTC. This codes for CAITGTDSSYEQYF. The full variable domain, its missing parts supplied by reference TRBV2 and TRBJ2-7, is EPEVTQTPSHQVTQMGQEVILRCVPISNHLYFYWYRQILGQKVEFLVSFYNNEISEKSEIFDDQFSVERPDGSNFTLKIRSTKLEDSAMYFCAITGTDSSYEQYFGPGTRLTVT.

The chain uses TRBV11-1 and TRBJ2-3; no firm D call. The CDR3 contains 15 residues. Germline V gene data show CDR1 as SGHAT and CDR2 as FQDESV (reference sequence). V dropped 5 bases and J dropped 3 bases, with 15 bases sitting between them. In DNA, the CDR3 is TGTGCCAGCAGCCCTCCAAAGAGGAAAACAGATACGCAGTATTTT. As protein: CASSPPKRKTDTQYF.

The CDR3 sequence is CASSTTGLGEKLFF. The DNA of the CDR3 is TGTGCCAGCAGTACCACAGGGCTCGGGGAAAAACTGTTTTTT. The chain carries TRBV3-1 (or the pseudogene TRBV3-2) and TRBJ1-4, with TRBD1 as a possible D gene (6 bases). This CDR3 has 14 amino acids. Between the trimmed V and J ends, which lost 6 bases and 8 bases, there was a span of 16 bases. The germline gives CDR1 LGHDT, CDR2 YNNKEL (reference sequence).

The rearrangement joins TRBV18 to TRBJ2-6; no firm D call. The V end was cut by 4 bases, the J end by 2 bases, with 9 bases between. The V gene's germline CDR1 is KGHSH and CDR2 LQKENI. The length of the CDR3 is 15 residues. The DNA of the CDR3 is TGTGCCAGCTCACAGTACCAGGCTGGGGCCAACGTCCTGACTTTC. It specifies CASSQYQAGANVLTF. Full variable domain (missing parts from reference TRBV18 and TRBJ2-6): NAGVMQNPRHLVRRRGQEARLRCSPMKGHSHVYWYRQLPEEGLKFMVYLQKENIIDESGMPKERFSAEFPKEGPSILRIQQVVRGDSAAYFCASSQYQAGANVLTFGAGSRLTVL.

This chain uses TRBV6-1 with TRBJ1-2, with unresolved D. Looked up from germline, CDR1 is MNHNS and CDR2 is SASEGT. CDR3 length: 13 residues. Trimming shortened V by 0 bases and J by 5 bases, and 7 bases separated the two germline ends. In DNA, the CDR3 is TGTGCCAGCAGTGAAGCCGGGATATATGGCTACACCTTC. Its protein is CASSEAGIYGYTF.

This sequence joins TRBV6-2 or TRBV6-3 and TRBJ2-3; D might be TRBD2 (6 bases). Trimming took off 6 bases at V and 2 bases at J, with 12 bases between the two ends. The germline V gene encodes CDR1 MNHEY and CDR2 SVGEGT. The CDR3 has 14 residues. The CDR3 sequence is CASSGGVYTDTQYF. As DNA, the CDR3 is TGTGCCAGCAGCGGCGGGGTTTACACAGATACGCAGTATTTT.

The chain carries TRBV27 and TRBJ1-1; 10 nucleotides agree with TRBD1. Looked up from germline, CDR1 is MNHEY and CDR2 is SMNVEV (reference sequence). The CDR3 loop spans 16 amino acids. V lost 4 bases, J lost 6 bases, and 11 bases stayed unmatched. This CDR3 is CASSSVPGQGSPEAFF. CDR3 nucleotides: TGTGCCAGCAGTTCCGTCCCGGGACAGGGGAGCCCTGAAGCTTTCTTT.

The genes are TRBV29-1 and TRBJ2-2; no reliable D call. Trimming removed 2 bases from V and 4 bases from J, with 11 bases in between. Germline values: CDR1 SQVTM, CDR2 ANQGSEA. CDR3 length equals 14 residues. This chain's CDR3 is CSVEKGWGTGELFF. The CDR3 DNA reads TGCAGCGTTGAAAAGGGTTGGGGCACCGGGGAGCTGTTTTTT.

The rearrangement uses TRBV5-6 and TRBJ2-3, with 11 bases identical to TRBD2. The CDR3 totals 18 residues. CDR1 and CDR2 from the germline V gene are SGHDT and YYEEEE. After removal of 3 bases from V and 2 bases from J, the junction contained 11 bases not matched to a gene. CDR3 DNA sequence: TGTGCCAGCAGCTCCGGCGGTAGCGGGGGGGAGCCCACAGATACGCAGTATTTT. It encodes CASSSGGSGGEPTDTQYF.

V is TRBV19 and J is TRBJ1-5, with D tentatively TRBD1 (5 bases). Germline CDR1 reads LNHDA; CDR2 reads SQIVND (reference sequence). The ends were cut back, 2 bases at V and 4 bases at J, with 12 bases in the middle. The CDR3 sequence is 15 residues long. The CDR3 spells CASSIQGTLNQPQHF. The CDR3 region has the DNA TGTGCCAGTAGTATACAGGGTACCCTTAATCAGCCCCAGCATTTT.

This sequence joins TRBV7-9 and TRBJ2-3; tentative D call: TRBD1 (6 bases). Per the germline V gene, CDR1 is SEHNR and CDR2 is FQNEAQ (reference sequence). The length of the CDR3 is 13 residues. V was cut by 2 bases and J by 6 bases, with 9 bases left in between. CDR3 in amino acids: CASSLSGVDTQYF. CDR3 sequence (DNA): TGTGCCAGCAGCTTATCAGGGGTGGATACGCAGTATTTT. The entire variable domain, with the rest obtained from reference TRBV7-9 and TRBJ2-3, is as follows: DTGVSQNPRHKITKRGQNVTFRCDPISEHNRLYWYRQTLGQGPEFLTYFQNEAQLEKSRLLSDRFSAERPKGSFSTLEIQRTEQGDSAMYLCASSLSGVDTQYFGPGTRLTVL.

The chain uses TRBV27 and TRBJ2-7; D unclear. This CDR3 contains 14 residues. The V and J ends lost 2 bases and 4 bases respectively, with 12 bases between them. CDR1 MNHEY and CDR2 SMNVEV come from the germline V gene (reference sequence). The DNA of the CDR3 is TGTGCCAGCAGTTTAAGGAACAGCATTTACGAGCAGTACTTC. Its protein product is CASSLRNSIYEQYF.

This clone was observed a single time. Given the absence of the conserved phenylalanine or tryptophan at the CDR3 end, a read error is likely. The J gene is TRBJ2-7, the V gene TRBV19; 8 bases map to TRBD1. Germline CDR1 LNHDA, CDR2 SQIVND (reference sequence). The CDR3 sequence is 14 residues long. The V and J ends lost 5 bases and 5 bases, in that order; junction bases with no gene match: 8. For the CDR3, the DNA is TGTGCCAGTAGTGCCGGACAGGGTCCTGACGAGCAGTACCTC. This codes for CASSAGQGPDEQYL.

CDR3 in amino acids: CASSFGALGGQPQHF. The CDR3 DNA reads TGTGCCAGCAGCTTTGGCGCCCTAGGGGGTCAGCCCCAGCATTTT. The chain is built from TRBV5-6 and TRBJ1-5, with TRBD1 as a possible D gene (6 bases). Germline-derived CDR1 and CDR2 are SGHDT and YYEEEE. The CDR3 covers 15 residues. Trimming cost V 2 bases and J 6 bases, with 15 bases left between them.

CDR3 amino acids: CASSLASDANVLTF. The CDR3 region has the DNA TGTGCCAGCAGCTTGGCCTCGGACGCCAACGTCCTGACTTTC. The rearrangement links TRBV7-9 to TRBJ2-6; no definite D call. There are 14 residues in the CDR3. The germline CDR1 and CDR2 sequences are SEHNR and FQNEAQ (reference sequence). The V and J ends lost 3 bases and 7 bases respectively, with 10 bases between them.

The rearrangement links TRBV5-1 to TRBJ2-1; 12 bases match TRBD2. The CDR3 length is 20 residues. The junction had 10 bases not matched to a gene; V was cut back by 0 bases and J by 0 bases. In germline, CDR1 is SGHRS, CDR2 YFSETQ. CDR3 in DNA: TGCGCCAGCAGCTTGGCCAGGCTAGCGGGGGGGTCCAGCTCCTACAATGAGCAGTTCTTC. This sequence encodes CASSLARLAGGSSSYNEQFF.